This is a list of T cell receptor beta chains from one sample in a study of spatial heterogeneity in lung cancer. TCRdb recomputed calls from the 5' RACE reads with MiXCR, one row per CDR3 protein. The table shows 28,000 or so distinct CDR3 sequences, with 13% occurring only once. The sample consisted of PBMCs, taken at surgery. These receptors were obtained from a female donor with early-stage non-small cell lung cancer. Each CDR3 is given with its conserved first and last residue. D genes are given only for firm matches. Only some rows state a clone size, as once, few, many or a class for expanded clones.

>TRBJ2-1|NA|TRBV9|many
CASSEDVSYNEQFF
TGTGCCAGCAGCGAGGACGTCTCCTACAATGAGCAGTTCTTC
>TRBJ1-2|TRBD1|TRBV30|NA
CASKPSGTAVKYTF
TGTGCCTCGAAACCATCCGGGACAGCAGTAAAATACACCTTC
>TRBJ1-6|NA|TRBV11-2|many
CASSLSLSGYNSPLHF
TGTGCCAGCAGCCTCTCGTTGAGTGGTTATAATTCACCCCTCCACTTT
>TRBJ1-5|NA|TRBV27|many
CASREGDGYSNQPQHF
TGTGCCAGCAGAGAGGGGGACGGATATAGCAATCAGCCCCAGCATTTT
>TRBJ2-3|NA|TRBV4-1|many
CASSQDPPGVLADTQYF
TGCGCCAGCAGCCAAGATCCGCCCGGGGTTCTGGCAGATACGCAGTATTTT
>TRBJ2-1|TRBD2|TRBV2|NA
CASIDVAGWTPVAYNEQFF
TGTGCCAGCATTGACGTAGCGGGGTGGACCCCCGTTGCCTACAATGAGCAGTTCTTC
>TRBJ1-6|NA|TRBV27|many
CASSLKGQTLHF
TGTGCCAGCAGTCTTAAAGGACAGACCCTCCACTTT
>TRBJ2-1|TRBD1|TRBV7-9|many
CASNAGTGGTEQFF
TGTGCCAGCAACGCCGGGACAGGGGGCACTGAGCAGTTCTTC
>TRBJ1-3|NA|TRBV12-3/TRBV12-4|NA
CASSLAPTAGNTIYF
TGTGCCAGCAGTTTAGCGCCTACGGCTGGAAACACCATATATTTT
>TRBJ2-1|NA|TRBV9|medium-sized
CASSGNEQFF
TGTGCCAGCAGCGGCAATGAGCAGTTCTTC
>TRBJ2-1|NA|TRBV15|many
CATSRVLVATHNEQFF
TGTGCCACCAGCAGAGTATTGGTAGCGACCCACAATGAGCAGTTCTTC
>TRBJ2-1|NA|TRBV9|many
CASSPINRPDEQFF
TGTGCCAGCAGCCCAATAAATCGACCGGATGAGCAGTTCTTC
>TRBJ1-2|NA|TRBV7-2|many
CASSPVVGNYGYTF
TGTGCCAGCAGCCCCGTTGTCGGCAACTATGGCTACACCTTC
>TRBJ1-1|NA|TRBV4-2|many
CASSQDLEGTEAFF
TGTGCCAGCAGCCAAGATTTAGAGGGGACTGAAGCTTTCTTT
>TRBJ1-1|NA|TRBV29-1|many
CSVDDRSLNTEAFF
TGCAGCGTCGATGACAGGTCACTGAACACTGAAGCTTTCTTT
>TRBJ2-2|NA|TRBV6-1|many
CASSEEVALMTGELFF
TGTGCCAGCAGTGAAGAGGTAGCACTGATGACCGGGGAGCTGTTTTTT
>TRBJ2-3|NA|TRBV7-9|many
CASSLVGDPTDTQFF
TGTGCCAGCAGCTTGGTGGGGGATCCCACAGATACGCAGTTTTTT
>TRBJ1-2|TRBD1|TRBV6-2/TRBV6-3|many
CASSTGGFRGYTF
TGTGCCAGCAGTACAGGGGGCTTTCGTGGCTACACCTTC
>TRBJ1-6|NA|TRBV27|NA
CASSRPNPEGAYNSPLHF
TGTGCCAGCAGCCGACCGAACCCAGAGGGGGCCTATAATTCACCCCTCCACTTT
>TRBJ1-6|TRBD1|TRBV5-1|NA
CASSLARRTGGNSPLHF
TGCGCCAGCAGCTTGGCGAGAAGGACAGGGGGTAACTCACCCCTCCACTTT
>TRBJ1-5|NA|TRBV28|many
CAIKGDLEENQPQHF
TGTGCCATCAAGGGGGATTTGGAGGAGAATCAGCCCCAGCATTTT
>TRBJ1-1|TRBD1|TRBV7-8|many
CASSLATGAVAFF
TGTGCCAGCAGCTTAGCGACAGGGGCGGTAGCTTTCTTT
>TRBJ2-1|TRBD1|TRBV4-3|many
CASSPPDRGGNEQFF
TGCGCCAGCAGCCCCCCGGACAGGGGGGGCAATGAGCAGTTCTTC
>TRBJ2-1|TRBD2|TRBV24-1|few
CATSDLPSGGYNEQFF
TGTGCCACCAGTGATTTGCCTAGCGGGGGTTACAATGAGCAGTTCTTC
>TRBJ2-3|TRBD2|TRBV24-1|many
CATSDFPAGGRDTQYF
TGTGCCACCAGTGATTTCCCAGCGGGGGGCCGAGATACGCAGTATTTT
>TRBJ1-3|TRBD1|TRBV20-1|NA
CSARPQGGAAGNTIYF
TGCAGTGCTCGACCCCAAGGGGGCGCCGCTGGAAACACCATATATTTT
>TRBJ1-5|NA|TRBV9|NA
CASSLSATRQPQHF
TGTGCCAGCAGTCTCTCAGCCACTCGTCAGCCCCAGCATTTT
>TRBJ2-1|NA|TRBV7-9|many
CASSSLNEQFF
TGTGCCAGCAGTTCCCTGAATGAGCAGTTCTTC
>TRBJ1-5|NA|TRBV6-1|medium-sized
CASSERQTNQPQHF
TGTGCCAGCAGTGAAAGACAGACAAATCAGCCCCAGCATTTT
>TRBJ2-1|NA|TRBV6-5|many
CASSPWRASYNEQFF
TGTGCCAGCAGCCCGTGGAGGGCATCCTACAATGAGCAGTTCTTC
>TRBJ2-5|TRBD1|TRBV7-2|few
CASSLAGQGTAETQYF
TGTGCCAGCAGCTTAGCGGGACAGGGGACCGCAGAGACCCAGTACTTC
>TRBJ2-3|NA|TRBV7-6|many
CASSTGGPGTDTQYF
TGTGCCAGCAGTACCGGGGGCCCCGGCACAGATACGCAGTATTTT
>TRBJ2-5|NA|TRBV28|NA
CASSLARLQETQYF
TGTGCCAGCAGTTTAGCACGCTTACAAGAGACCCAGTACTTC
>TRBJ2-1|NA|TRBV28|NA
CASSSPTTLQYTLNEQFF
TGTGCCAGCAGTTCCCCGACCACCCTACAGTACACCCTGAATGAGCAGTTCTTC
>TRBJ2-3|TRBD2|TRBV2|NA
CASSGDYADTQYF
TGTGCCAGCAGTGGGGACTACGCAGATACGCAGTATTTT
>TRBJ1-1|NA|TRBV12-3/TRBV12-4|many
CASSLVVGTEAFF
TGTGCCAGCAGTTTAGTGGTGGGAACTGAAGCTTTCTTT
>TRBJ2-5|TRBD2|TRBV12-3/TRBV12-4|NA
CASSSGTSRETQYF
TGTGCCAGCAGTTCCGGGACTAGCAGAGAGACCCAGTACTTC
>TRBJ2-7|TRBD2|TRBV29-1|many
CSVRGGLSYEQYF
TGCAGCGTCCGGGGGGGACTAAGCTACGAGCAGTACTTC
>TRBJ2-2|TRBD2|TRBV12-5|many
CASASRPGGITGELFF
TGTGCTAGTGCCTCGAGACCGGGAGGGATCACCGGGGAGCTGTTTTTT
>TRBJ2-3|NA|TRBV6-4|few
CASSGGTTDTQYF
TGTGCCAGCAGTGGTGGCACCACAGATACGCAGTATTTT
>TRBJ1-4|NA|TRBV5-5|once
CASSQGGTWFF
TGTGCCAGCAGCCAGGGCGGGACCTGGTTTTTT
>TRBJ1-1|NA|TRBV11-2|many
CASSLWDVNTEAFF
TGTGCCAGCAGCTTATGGGACGTGAACACTGAAGCTTTCTTT